Sequencing of this TCR beta chain was carried out in a study of control samples from healthy donors and cancer patients. Clones were sequenced by immunoSEQ multiplex PCR, and TCRdb holds only the in-frame ones, with some missing. This sample yields about 83,000 clones, of which 90% to 95% are seen a single time; around 17% belongs to the top ten. The CDR3 is 13 amino acids. The ends lost 5 bases at V and 8 bases at J; junction bases unmatched: 7. Germline V gene sequence: CDR1 KGHDR, CDR2 SFDVKD. The TCR comes from a man in his fifties in good health. Sequenced: blood. The rearrangement links TRBV24-1 to TRBJ1-2; 7 nucleotides match TRBD1. The CDR3 reads CATSALTGKGYTF. For the CDR3, the DNA is TGTGCCACCAGTGCCCTGACAGGGAAGGGCTACACCTTC.